The 19 T cell receptor beta chains in this list originate from one sample, sequenced in a study of blood T cell repertoires in COVID-19. This table comes from immunoSEQ multiplex PCR, and its TCRdb copy is limited to in-frame clones, with some not included. This table holds about 280,000 clones, about nine tenths found once. What was sequenced was peripheral blood. These receptors came from a woman aged 25 to 45 with active or convalescent COVID-19.

The J gene is TRBJ1-2, the V gene TRBV5-1; D gene ambiguous. Germline-derived CDR1 and CDR2 are SGHRS and YFSETQ. The CDR3 is made up of 15 amino acids. Trimming removed 0 bases at V and 6 bases at J, with 15 bases between. This chain's CDR3 is CASSLASVMRDGYTF. Here the CDR3 DNA reads TGCGCCAGCAGCTTGGCAAGTGTGATGCGAGATGGCTACACCTTC.

This chain uses TRBV12-3 or TRBV12-4 with TRBJ2-2; D is unresolved. Trimming pared 6 bases from V and 1 base from J, leaving 6 bases between. The CDR3 has 13 amino acids. CDR3 sequence (DNA): TGTGCCAGCAGCCATCAGAACACCGGGGAGCTGTTTTTT. It codes for CASSHQNTGELFF.

The CDR3 loop is CAWSGLAGANTGELFF. The DNA of the CDR3 is TGTGCCTGGAGTGGGCTAGCGGGGGCCAACACCGGGGAGCTGTTTTTT. This rearrangement joins TRBV30 to TRBJ2-2; 10 nucleotides line up with TRBD2. The CDR3 covers 16 residues. In germline, CDR1 is GTSNPN, CDR2 SVGIG (reference sequence). J was trimmed by 2 bases and V by 1 base; bases with no gene match: 4.

This rearrangement joins TRBV15 to TRBJ1-2; tentative D call: TRBD1 (6 bases). Germline CDR1 and CDR2: LNHNV and YYDKDF (reference sequence). CDR3 length equals 14 residues. V lost 0 bases and J 5 bases, leaving 10 bases between the germline ends. The CDR3 region has the DNA TGTGCCACCAGCAGAGATGCCCAGGGGTATGGCTACACCTTC. This encodes CATSRDAQGYGYTF. Full variable domain (remainder filled in from reference TRBV15 and TRBJ1-2): DAMVIQNPRYQVTQFGKPVTLSCSQTLNHNVMYWYQQKSSQAPKLLFHYYDKDFNNEADTPDNFQSRRPNTSFCFLDIRSPGLGDTAMYLCATSRDAQGYGYTFGSGTRLTVV.

The chain carries TRBV7-9 and TRBJ1-4; 12 nucleotides line up with TRBD1. The germline CDR1 and CDR2 sequences are SEHNR and FQNEAQ (reference sequence). This CDR3 is built from 18 residues. The J segment lost 8 bases and the V segment lost 8 bases, leaving 18 bases of the junction unmatched. DNA for the CDR3: TGTGCCAGCGTACCGGGACAGGGGGCTTTACGAGAAGTGGAAAAACTGTTTTTT. Protein sequence: CASVPGQGALREVEKLFF.

The chain links TRBV27 to TRBJ2-2; D not certain. CDR3 length: 13 amino acids. V lost 4 bases, J lost 6 bases, and 9 bases lay in between. Germline V gives CDR1 MNHEY, CDR2 SMNVEV (reference sequence). The chain's CDR3 is CASSSSSAGELFF. The CDR3 nucleotides are TGTGCCAGCAGTTCGAGCTCGGCCGGGGAGCTGTTTTTT.

This clone has only one observation. The chain carries TRBV24-1 and TRBJ2-3; TRBD1 matches at 12 bases. The CDR3 is 16 amino acids. V lost 3 bases to trimming and J lost 6 bases; unmatched junction nucleotides: 6. The germline V gene has CDR1 KGHDR and CDR2 SFDVKD. The CDR3 nucleotides read TGTGCCACCAGTGATGGGACAGGGGGCTTGTCGGATACGCAGTATTTT. Translation gives CATSDGTGGLSDTQYF.

The chain carries TRBV24-1 and TRBJ2-5; D gene uncertain. V was cut by 2 bases and J by 7 bases, with 13 bases left in between. This CDR3 has 14 amino acids. CDR1 and CDR2 (germline): KGHDR, SFDVKD. CDR3 DNA sequence: TGTGCCACCAGTGATTCGACACCTTTGCGGACCCAGTACTTC. This gives the protein CATSDSTPLRTQYF.

The chain uses TRBV30 and TRBJ1-5; D perhaps matches TRBD1 (6 bases). This CDR3 has 15 residues. Germline values: CDR1 GTSNPN, CDR2 SVGIG (reference sequence). V was pared by 1 base and J by 3 bases, with 13 bases between. The CDR3 nucleotides read TGTGCCTGGAGTGACGGGGGGGCCTACAATCAGCCCCAGCATTTT. Its translation is CAWSDGGAYNQPQHF.

The rearrangement links TRBV28 to TRBJ2-7; 8 bases line up with TRBD2. This CDR3 comprises 13 residues. The germline CDR1 and CDR2 sequences are MDHEN and SYDVKM. Unmatched junction bases numbered 3, after V lost 6 bases and J lost 2 bases. The CDR3: CASRLGGAYEQYF. CDR3 coding DNA: TGTGCCAGCAGACTCGGGGGGGCCTACGAGCAGTACTTC.

In its sample, this clone was seen a few times. The junction differs from germline at one of its ends, possibly a read error. This chain uses TRBV5-1 with TRBJ2-3, with 8 bases lining up with TRBD2. The CDR3 totals 9 residues. In germline, CDR1 is SGHRS, CDR2 YFSETQ. CDR3 sequence (DNA): TGCGCCAGACTAGCGGTCCCGTGTTTT. Translated: CARLAVPCF.

The gene calls are TRBV7-2 and TRBJ2-7; D perhaps matches TRBD2 (6 bases). The CDR3 totals 16 residues. V was cut by 4 bases and J by 3 bases, with 19 bases left in between. Per germline, CDR1 SGHTA and CDR2 FQGNSA. The DNA of the CDR3 is TGTGCCAGCAGCTCCGGAGGAGGGGTCATATACTACGAGCAGTACTTC. It translates to CASSSGGGVIYYEQYF.

As DNA, the CDR3 is TGTGCCAGCAGTTGGACATTATTGGGCACTGAAGCTTTCTTT. Translation gives CASSWTLLGTEAFF. The J gene is TRBJ1-1, the V gene TRBV28; maybe TRBD1 (5 bases). The CDR3 consists of 14 residues. Germline assignment: CDR1 MDHEN and CDR2 SYDVKM. V lost 4 bases and J 4 bases, leaving 13 bases between the germline ends. Using reference TRBV28 and TRBJ1-1 for the parts outside the CDR3, the full variable domain is DVKVTQSSRYLVKRTGEKVFLECVQDMDHENMFWYRQDPGLGLRLIYFSYDVKMKEKGDIPEGYSVSREKKERFSLILESASTNQTSMYLCASSWTLLGTEAFFGQGTRLTVV.

The rearrangement links TRBV15 to TRBJ2-1, with 9 bases matching TRBD1. Trimming took 1 base from V and 7 from J; bases not matched to a gene: 5. Germline V gene sequence: CDR1 LNHNV, CDR2 YYDKDF (reference sequence). This CDR3 contains 15 residues. As DNA, the CDR3 is TGTGCCACCAGCAGAGGTGGACAGGGGACGAATGAGCAGTTCTTC. This sequence encodes CATSRGGQGTNEQFF.

The rearrangement uses TRBV4-3 and TRBJ2-3, with D perhaps TRBD1 (6 bases). V was cut by 0 bases and J by 3 bases, with 16 bases left in between. The CDR3 is made up of 17 amino acids. Germline CDR1 reads LGHNA; CDR2 reads YSLEER. The CDR3 sequence is CASSQEGRLRGTDTQYF. CDR3 coding DNA: TGCGCCAGCAGCCAAGAGGGCAGGTTGAGGGGGACAGATACGCAGTATTTT.

The rearrangement joins TRBV11-2 to TRBJ1-1; no firm D call. The V end was cut by 3 bases, the J end by 0 bases, with 11 bases between. The CDR3 is 15 amino acids. The germline V gene encodes CDR1 SGHAT and CDR2 FQNNGV. The chain's CDR3 is CASSFFGEMNTEAFF. As DNA, the CDR3 is TGTGCCAGCAGCTTCTTCGGGGAGATGAACACTGAAGCTTTCTTT.

This clone was observed once. The chain joins TRBV19 to TRBJ1-5; the D gene is possibly TRBD1 (6 bases). CDR1 and CDR2 from the germline V gene are LNHDA and SQIVND (reference sequence). Between the trimmed V and J ends, which lost 4 bases and 0 bases, there was a span of 13 bases. This CDR3 contains 16 residues. The DNA for the CDR3 is TGTGCCAGTAGTAAACGGACAGCATATAGCAATCAGCCCCAGCATTTT. Its translation is CASSKRTAYSNQPQHF.

This chain links TRBV6-5 with TRBJ1-5, with D possibly TRBD1 on 5 matching bases. Germline values: CDR1 MNHEY, CDR2 SVGAGI. This CDR3 spans 14 amino acids. Trimming cost V 6 bases and J 2 bases, with 11 bases left between them. The chain's CDR3 is CASSQSRGNQPQHF. DNA of the CDR3: TGTGCCAGCAGCCAGTCCAGGGGCAATCAGCCCCAGCATTTT.

This clone was seen more than once but under ten times. This chain connects TRBV5-1 to TRBJ1-1, with 8 bases that match TRBD1. CDR1 and CDR2 (germline): SGHRS, YFSETQ. V dropped 1 base and J dropped 1; count of bases not matched to a gene: 0. The CDR3 covers 14 residues. As DNA, the CDR3 is TGCGCCAGCAGCTTGACAGGGGGGAACACTGAAGCTTTCTTT. Protein product: CASSLTGGNTEAFF.